The 8 T cell receptor beta chains below all came from one sample that was sequenced in a study of blood T cell repertoires in COVID-19. Repertoires were generated with immunoSEQ multiplex PCR, while TCRdb's copy carries only in-frame clones and drops some. The profile shows 150,000 to 200,000 clones, around 84% of them singletons. Source material: peripheral blood. The receptors stem from a woman in her 70s with COVID-19, enrolled during active disease.

This chain joins TRBV5-4 and TRBJ1-2; 7 positions match TRBD1. The CDR3 is made up of 17 amino acids. The V gene's germline CDR1 is SGHNT and CDR2 YYREEE (reference sequence). With 0 bases clipped from V and 6 bases from J, the junction kept 14 bases outside the gene matches. For the CDR3, the DNA is TGTGCCAGCAGCTTGGACCCCAACAGGGGAAGAACGGATGGCTACACCTTC. Translated, it gives CASSLDPNRGRTDGYTF.

This clone was seen once. The genes are TRBV30 and TRBJ2-2; D possibly corresponds to TRBD2 (5 bases). This CDR3 is built from 16 residues. The V end was cut by 0 bases, the J end by 2 bases, with 13 bases between. Germline V gene lookup returns CDR1 GTSNPN and CDR2 SVGIG (reference sequence). The CDR3 DNA reads TGTGCCTGGAGTGTACCGAGCGGATCCAACACCGGGGAGCTGTTTTTT. Translation gives CAWSVPSGSNTGELFF.

CDR3 DNA: TGTGCCAGCAGCTTGGACAGGGGACAGGCTTGGGAGCTGTTTTTT. Protein: CASSLDRGQAWELFF. This chain links TRBV5-4 with TRBJ2-2; 8 bases match TRBD1. J was trimmed by 9 bases and V by 0 bases; bases with no gene match: 7. This CDR3 spans 15 amino acids. Germline V gene lookup returns CDR1 SGHNT and CDR2 YYREEE (reference sequence). The full variable domain, in which reference TRBV5-4 and TRBJ2-2 provide the parts outside the CDR3, is ETGVTQSPTHLIKTRGQQVTLRCSSQSGHNTVSWYQQALGQGPQFIFQYYREEENGRGNFPPRFSGLQFPNYSSELNVNALELDDSALYLCASSLDRGQAWELFFGEGSRLTVL.

This chain connects TRBV5-5 to TRBJ1-2, with 7 nucleotides matching TRBD1. The germline V gene encodes CDR1 SGHKS and CDR2 YYEKEE (reference sequence). Germline trimming cut 3 bases from V and 4 bases from J; bases unmatched to any gene: 3. The CDR3 is made up of 13 amino acids. The CDR3 coding sequence is TGTGCCAGCAGCTCGGGACAGCCCTATGGCTACACCTTC. Its translation: CASSSGQPYGYTF.

The chain has TRBV18 and TRBJ2-7; 7 bases are shared with TRBD2. CDR1 is KGHSH and CDR2 is LQKENI in the germline V gene. The V and J ends lost 6 bases and 2 bases, in that order; junction bases with no gene match: 13. CDR3 size: 16 residues. In nucleotides, the CDR3 is TGTGCCAGCTCGCCGCGCCCAACGGGGGGAACCTACGAGCAGTACGTC. This sequence encodes CASSPRPTGGTYEQYV.

The chain carries TRBV5-6 and TRBJ2-3, with 10 bases that match TRBD2. Germline V gene sequence: CDR1 SGHDT, CDR2 YYEEEE. CDR3 length equals 17 residues. Germline trimming cut 3 bases from V and 2 bases from J; bases unmatched to any gene: 9. The CDR3 DNA reads as TGTGCCAGCAGCTGGTATGGACTAGCGGAGTACACAGATACGCAGTATTTT. Residues: CASSWYGLAEYTDTQYF. Filled out from reference TRBV5-6 and TRBJ2-3, the complete variable domain reads DAGVTQSPTHLIKTRGQQVTLRCSPKSGHDTVSWYQQALGQGPQFIFQYYEEEERQRGNFPDRFSGHQFPNYSSELNVNALLLGDSALYLCASSWYGLAEYTDTQYFGPGTRLTVL.

V usage is TRBV6-5 and J usage is TRBJ1-4; possibly TRBD1 for D (6 bases). The CDR3 sequence is 14 residues long. The germline V gene encodes CDR1 MNHEY and CDR2 SVGAGI. The germline V and J ends were trimmed by 5 bases and 0 bases, with 7 bases remaining between them. The CDR3 is CASSRTATNEKLFF. CDR3 nucleotide sequence: TGTGCCAGCAGTAGGACAGCAACTAATGAAAAACTGTTTTTT.

The V and J genes are TRBV15 and TRBJ1-2; D is unresolved. The CDR3 is 13 amino acids. Between the trimmed V and J ends, which lost 5 bases and 1 base, there was a span of 8 bases. CDR1 is LNHNV and CDR2 is YYDKDF in the germline V gene (reference sequence). For the CDR3, the DNA is TGTGCCACCAGCCCCCTGAGTAACTATGGCTACACCTTC. It is translated as CATSPLSNYGYTF. The whole variable domain, filled in from reference TRBV15 and TRBJ1-2, reads DAMVIQNPRYQVTQFGKPVTLSCSQTLNHNVMYWYQQKSSQAPKLLFHYYDKDFNNEADTPDNFQSRRPNTSFCFLDIRSPGLGDTAMYLCATSPLSNYGYTFGSGTRLTVV.